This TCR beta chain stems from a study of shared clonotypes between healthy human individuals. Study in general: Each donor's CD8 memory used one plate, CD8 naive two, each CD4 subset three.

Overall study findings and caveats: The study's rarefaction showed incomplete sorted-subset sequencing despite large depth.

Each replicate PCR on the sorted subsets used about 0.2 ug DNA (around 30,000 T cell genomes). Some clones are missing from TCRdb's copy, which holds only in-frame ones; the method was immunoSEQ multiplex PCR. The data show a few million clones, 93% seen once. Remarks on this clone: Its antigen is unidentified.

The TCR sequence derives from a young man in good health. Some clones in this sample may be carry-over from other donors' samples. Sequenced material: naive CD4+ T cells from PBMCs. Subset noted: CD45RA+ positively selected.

The CDR3 region is CASSYSRLAEQYF. The CDR3 DNA reads TGTGCCAGCAGTTACTCGAGGCTAGCCGAGCAGTACTTC. The rearrangement uses TRBV6-6 and TRBJ2-7; tentative D call: TRBD2 (5 bases). V gave up 0 bases and J gave up 6 bases, with 9 bases separating them. This CDR3 contains 13 residues. Germline V gene sequence: CDR1 MNHNY, CDR2 SVGAGI (reference sequence).